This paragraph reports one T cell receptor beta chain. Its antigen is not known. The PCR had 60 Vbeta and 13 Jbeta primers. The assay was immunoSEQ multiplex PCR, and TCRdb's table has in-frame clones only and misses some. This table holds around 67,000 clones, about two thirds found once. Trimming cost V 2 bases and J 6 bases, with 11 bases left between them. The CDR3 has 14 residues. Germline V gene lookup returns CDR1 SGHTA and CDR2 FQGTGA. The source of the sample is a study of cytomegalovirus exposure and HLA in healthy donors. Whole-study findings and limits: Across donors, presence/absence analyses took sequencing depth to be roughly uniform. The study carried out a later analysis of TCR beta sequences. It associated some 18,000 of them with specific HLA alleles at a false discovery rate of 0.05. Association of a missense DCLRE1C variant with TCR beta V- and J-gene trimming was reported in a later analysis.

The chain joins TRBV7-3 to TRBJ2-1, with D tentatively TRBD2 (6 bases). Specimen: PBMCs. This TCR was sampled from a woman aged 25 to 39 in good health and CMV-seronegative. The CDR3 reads CASSLSLGGNEQFF. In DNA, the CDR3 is TGTGCCAGCAGCTTATCGTTGGGGGGCAATGAGCAGTTCTTC. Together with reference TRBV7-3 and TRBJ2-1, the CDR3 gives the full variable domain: GAGVSQTPSNKVTEKGKYVELRCDPISGHTALYWYRQSLGQGPEFLIYFQGTGAADDSGLPNDRFFAVRPEGSVSTLKIQRTERGDSAVYLCASSLSLGGNEQFFGPGTRLTVL.